This T cell receptor beta chain was documented in a study of T cell repertoires in cytomegalovirus infection. Across the whole study: Newly reported HLA-C-restricted and thoroughly characterized HLA-B-restricted CMV epitopes were employed. Evidence of both CMV infection and a matching HLA type came from public TCR beta signatures.

Trimming pared 6 bases from V and 8 bases from J, leaving 7 bases between. This CDR3 has 11 amino acids. This clonotype occurred many times. Its matching antigen is unknown. Findings of the study overall: HLA-C-restricted CMV clonotypes gave the most frequent clonotype in two of eight donors. People with CMV and the relevant HLA were identified by cumulative public TCR beta family frequency.

TCRdb reprocessed the reads via MiXCR and lists one record per CDR3 protein. The repertoire holds around 300,000 distinct CDR3 sequences, around 20% seen once, with about 21% in the top ten. This specimen was cultured PBMCs, taken from culture after CMV antigen stimulation. The sequence was collected from a human donor in good health (CMV status not recorded). Some clones in this sample may be carry-over from other donors' samples. The chain links TRBV12-3 or TRBV12-4 to TRBJ1-4; D is unresolved. The CDR3 nucleotides read TGTGCCAGCAGCCTGGGGGAAAAACTGTTTTTT. This sequence encodes CASSLGEKLFF.